A single sample gave rise to the 4 T cell receptor beta chains below, sequenced in a study of T cell repertoires in cytomegalovirus infection. TCRdb reprocessed the reads via MiXCR and lists one record per CDR3 protein. The sample includes hundreds of thousands of distinct CDR3 sequences, approximately 30% of them seen just once. Material: PBMCs. The source of these receptors is a human donor in good health (CMV status not recorded). Some clones in this sample may be carry-over from other donors' samples.

This chain links TRBV19 with TRBJ2-5, with a weak D call TRBD1 (5 bases). The ends were cut back, 3 bases at V and 5 bases at J, with 10 bases in the middle. This CDR3 contains 13 residues. The germline CDR1 and CDR2 sequences are LNHDA and SQIVND (reference sequence). This CDR3 is CASSIPGLETQYF. For the CDR3, the DNA is TGTGCCAGTAGTATTCCAGGGTTGGAGACCCAGTACTTC.

Comment on this clonotype: Being one base from a much bigger clone, this may be a read error. This chain connects TRBV7-2 to TRBJ2-5; D unclear. Germline CDR1 reads SGHTA; CDR2 reads FQGNSA. Trimming cost V 5 bases and J 5 bases, with 9 bases left between them. The CDR3 runs to 12 residues. This chain's CDR3 is CASSLRPETQYF. The CDR3 DNA reads as TGTGCCAGCAGCCTCCGGCCCGAGACCCAGTACTTC.

The gene calls are TRBV15 and TRBJ2-3; TRBD1 is a possible D gene (5 bases). Germline CDR1 LNHNV, CDR2 YYDKDF (reference sequence). This CDR3 comprises 14 residues. V lost 3 bases to trimming and J lost 0 bases, with 7 bases between them. This chain's CDR3 is CATSSRVSTDTQYF. The CDR3 region has the DNA TGTGCCACCAGCAGCAGGGTGAGCACAGATACGCAGTATTTT.

This clonotype appeared once. The chain employs TRBV29-1 and TRBJ2-7; D may correspond to TRBD1 or TRBD2 (5 bases each). The germline gives CDR1 SQVTM, CDR2 ANQGSEA. V lost 5 bases and J lost 4, with 15 bases in between. The CDR3 runs to 13 residues. The DNA for the CDR3 is TGCAGCGTTCTGGACCCGGGGCGGTACGAGCAGTACTTC. Translated: CSVLDPGRYEQYF.